This TCR beta chain was sequenced in a study of human T cells and chemical hapten exposure. Study at large: There were weekly diphenylcyclopropenone doses to the scalp for patients throughout the approximately 25-week study. TCR yields per sample varied mostly from small pooled library volume differences.

Each CDR3 protein is one row after TCRdb ran MiXCR on the RACE reads. Among about 120,000 distinct CDR3 sequences, roughly 13% were seen once, and the ten largest hold approximately 2.8%. Time point noted: pre-sensitization, week 0. The treatment was: therapeutic diphenylcyclopropenone sensitization with weekly scalp DPC. Study-level findings and limits: Patch test score tracked positively with PT1 expanded TCR counts.

Comments on this clonotype: Its antigen is currently unknown.

This clonotype was sampled from a woman aged 18-35 years with alopecia areata. Some clones in this sample may be carry-over from other donors' samples. This specimen was whole blood, taken in connection with sensitization to the hapten diphenylcyclopropenone (DPC).

Here the CDR3 reads CSASPGGPDTQYF. CDR3 DNA sequence: TGCAGTGCCAGCCCGGGGGGGCCAGATACGCAGTATTTT. V usage is TRBV20-1 and J usage is TRBJ2-3; 8 bases map to TRBD2. The CDR3 loop spans 13 amino acids. The germline V gene has CDR1 DFQATT and CDR2 SNEGSKA (reference sequence). Trimming removed 6 bases from V and 4 bases from J; junction bases left unmatched: 6.